This TCR beta chain was found in a study of lymphopenia after photon versus proton radiotherapy. Study-wide findings and caveats: Under photons, naive T cells and diversity fell while effector/memory populations rose. After the lymphocyte nadir, photon-treated repertoires showed oligoclonal expansion, especially of CD8+ Temra cells. Only patients who died were analyzed for survival; proton advantage is unproven.

A note on this clone: Its cognate antigen is unknown.

Libraries were prepared by immunoSEQ multiplex PCR; TCRdb keeps only in-frame clonotypes and omits some of them. The table has tens of thousands of clones, about 92% seen once. This CDR3 spans 15 amino acids. Germline V gene data show CDR1 as SGHVS and CDR2 as FQNEAQ. Trimming stripped 5 bases from V and 0 bases from J, with 14 bases between. This clonotype was sampled from a woman aged 40 to 50 with cholangiocarcinoma. The specimen comprised peripheral blood, sampled from a patient treated with photon-based radiotherapy. V is TRBV7-8 and J is TRBJ2-7; D may be TRBD1 or TRBD2 (7 bases each). The CDR3 bases are TGTGCCAGCAGCCCAGCGGGACAGCTCTCCTACGAGCAGTACTTC. This translates into CASSPAGQLSYEQYF. Using reference TRBV7-8 and TRBJ2-7 for the parts outside the CDR3, the full variable domain is GAGVSQSPRYKVAKRGQDVALRCDPISGHVSLFWYQQALGQGPEFLTYFQNEAQLDKSGLPSDRFFAERPEGSVSTLKIQRTQQEDSAVYLCASSPAGQLSYEQYFGPGTRLTVT.